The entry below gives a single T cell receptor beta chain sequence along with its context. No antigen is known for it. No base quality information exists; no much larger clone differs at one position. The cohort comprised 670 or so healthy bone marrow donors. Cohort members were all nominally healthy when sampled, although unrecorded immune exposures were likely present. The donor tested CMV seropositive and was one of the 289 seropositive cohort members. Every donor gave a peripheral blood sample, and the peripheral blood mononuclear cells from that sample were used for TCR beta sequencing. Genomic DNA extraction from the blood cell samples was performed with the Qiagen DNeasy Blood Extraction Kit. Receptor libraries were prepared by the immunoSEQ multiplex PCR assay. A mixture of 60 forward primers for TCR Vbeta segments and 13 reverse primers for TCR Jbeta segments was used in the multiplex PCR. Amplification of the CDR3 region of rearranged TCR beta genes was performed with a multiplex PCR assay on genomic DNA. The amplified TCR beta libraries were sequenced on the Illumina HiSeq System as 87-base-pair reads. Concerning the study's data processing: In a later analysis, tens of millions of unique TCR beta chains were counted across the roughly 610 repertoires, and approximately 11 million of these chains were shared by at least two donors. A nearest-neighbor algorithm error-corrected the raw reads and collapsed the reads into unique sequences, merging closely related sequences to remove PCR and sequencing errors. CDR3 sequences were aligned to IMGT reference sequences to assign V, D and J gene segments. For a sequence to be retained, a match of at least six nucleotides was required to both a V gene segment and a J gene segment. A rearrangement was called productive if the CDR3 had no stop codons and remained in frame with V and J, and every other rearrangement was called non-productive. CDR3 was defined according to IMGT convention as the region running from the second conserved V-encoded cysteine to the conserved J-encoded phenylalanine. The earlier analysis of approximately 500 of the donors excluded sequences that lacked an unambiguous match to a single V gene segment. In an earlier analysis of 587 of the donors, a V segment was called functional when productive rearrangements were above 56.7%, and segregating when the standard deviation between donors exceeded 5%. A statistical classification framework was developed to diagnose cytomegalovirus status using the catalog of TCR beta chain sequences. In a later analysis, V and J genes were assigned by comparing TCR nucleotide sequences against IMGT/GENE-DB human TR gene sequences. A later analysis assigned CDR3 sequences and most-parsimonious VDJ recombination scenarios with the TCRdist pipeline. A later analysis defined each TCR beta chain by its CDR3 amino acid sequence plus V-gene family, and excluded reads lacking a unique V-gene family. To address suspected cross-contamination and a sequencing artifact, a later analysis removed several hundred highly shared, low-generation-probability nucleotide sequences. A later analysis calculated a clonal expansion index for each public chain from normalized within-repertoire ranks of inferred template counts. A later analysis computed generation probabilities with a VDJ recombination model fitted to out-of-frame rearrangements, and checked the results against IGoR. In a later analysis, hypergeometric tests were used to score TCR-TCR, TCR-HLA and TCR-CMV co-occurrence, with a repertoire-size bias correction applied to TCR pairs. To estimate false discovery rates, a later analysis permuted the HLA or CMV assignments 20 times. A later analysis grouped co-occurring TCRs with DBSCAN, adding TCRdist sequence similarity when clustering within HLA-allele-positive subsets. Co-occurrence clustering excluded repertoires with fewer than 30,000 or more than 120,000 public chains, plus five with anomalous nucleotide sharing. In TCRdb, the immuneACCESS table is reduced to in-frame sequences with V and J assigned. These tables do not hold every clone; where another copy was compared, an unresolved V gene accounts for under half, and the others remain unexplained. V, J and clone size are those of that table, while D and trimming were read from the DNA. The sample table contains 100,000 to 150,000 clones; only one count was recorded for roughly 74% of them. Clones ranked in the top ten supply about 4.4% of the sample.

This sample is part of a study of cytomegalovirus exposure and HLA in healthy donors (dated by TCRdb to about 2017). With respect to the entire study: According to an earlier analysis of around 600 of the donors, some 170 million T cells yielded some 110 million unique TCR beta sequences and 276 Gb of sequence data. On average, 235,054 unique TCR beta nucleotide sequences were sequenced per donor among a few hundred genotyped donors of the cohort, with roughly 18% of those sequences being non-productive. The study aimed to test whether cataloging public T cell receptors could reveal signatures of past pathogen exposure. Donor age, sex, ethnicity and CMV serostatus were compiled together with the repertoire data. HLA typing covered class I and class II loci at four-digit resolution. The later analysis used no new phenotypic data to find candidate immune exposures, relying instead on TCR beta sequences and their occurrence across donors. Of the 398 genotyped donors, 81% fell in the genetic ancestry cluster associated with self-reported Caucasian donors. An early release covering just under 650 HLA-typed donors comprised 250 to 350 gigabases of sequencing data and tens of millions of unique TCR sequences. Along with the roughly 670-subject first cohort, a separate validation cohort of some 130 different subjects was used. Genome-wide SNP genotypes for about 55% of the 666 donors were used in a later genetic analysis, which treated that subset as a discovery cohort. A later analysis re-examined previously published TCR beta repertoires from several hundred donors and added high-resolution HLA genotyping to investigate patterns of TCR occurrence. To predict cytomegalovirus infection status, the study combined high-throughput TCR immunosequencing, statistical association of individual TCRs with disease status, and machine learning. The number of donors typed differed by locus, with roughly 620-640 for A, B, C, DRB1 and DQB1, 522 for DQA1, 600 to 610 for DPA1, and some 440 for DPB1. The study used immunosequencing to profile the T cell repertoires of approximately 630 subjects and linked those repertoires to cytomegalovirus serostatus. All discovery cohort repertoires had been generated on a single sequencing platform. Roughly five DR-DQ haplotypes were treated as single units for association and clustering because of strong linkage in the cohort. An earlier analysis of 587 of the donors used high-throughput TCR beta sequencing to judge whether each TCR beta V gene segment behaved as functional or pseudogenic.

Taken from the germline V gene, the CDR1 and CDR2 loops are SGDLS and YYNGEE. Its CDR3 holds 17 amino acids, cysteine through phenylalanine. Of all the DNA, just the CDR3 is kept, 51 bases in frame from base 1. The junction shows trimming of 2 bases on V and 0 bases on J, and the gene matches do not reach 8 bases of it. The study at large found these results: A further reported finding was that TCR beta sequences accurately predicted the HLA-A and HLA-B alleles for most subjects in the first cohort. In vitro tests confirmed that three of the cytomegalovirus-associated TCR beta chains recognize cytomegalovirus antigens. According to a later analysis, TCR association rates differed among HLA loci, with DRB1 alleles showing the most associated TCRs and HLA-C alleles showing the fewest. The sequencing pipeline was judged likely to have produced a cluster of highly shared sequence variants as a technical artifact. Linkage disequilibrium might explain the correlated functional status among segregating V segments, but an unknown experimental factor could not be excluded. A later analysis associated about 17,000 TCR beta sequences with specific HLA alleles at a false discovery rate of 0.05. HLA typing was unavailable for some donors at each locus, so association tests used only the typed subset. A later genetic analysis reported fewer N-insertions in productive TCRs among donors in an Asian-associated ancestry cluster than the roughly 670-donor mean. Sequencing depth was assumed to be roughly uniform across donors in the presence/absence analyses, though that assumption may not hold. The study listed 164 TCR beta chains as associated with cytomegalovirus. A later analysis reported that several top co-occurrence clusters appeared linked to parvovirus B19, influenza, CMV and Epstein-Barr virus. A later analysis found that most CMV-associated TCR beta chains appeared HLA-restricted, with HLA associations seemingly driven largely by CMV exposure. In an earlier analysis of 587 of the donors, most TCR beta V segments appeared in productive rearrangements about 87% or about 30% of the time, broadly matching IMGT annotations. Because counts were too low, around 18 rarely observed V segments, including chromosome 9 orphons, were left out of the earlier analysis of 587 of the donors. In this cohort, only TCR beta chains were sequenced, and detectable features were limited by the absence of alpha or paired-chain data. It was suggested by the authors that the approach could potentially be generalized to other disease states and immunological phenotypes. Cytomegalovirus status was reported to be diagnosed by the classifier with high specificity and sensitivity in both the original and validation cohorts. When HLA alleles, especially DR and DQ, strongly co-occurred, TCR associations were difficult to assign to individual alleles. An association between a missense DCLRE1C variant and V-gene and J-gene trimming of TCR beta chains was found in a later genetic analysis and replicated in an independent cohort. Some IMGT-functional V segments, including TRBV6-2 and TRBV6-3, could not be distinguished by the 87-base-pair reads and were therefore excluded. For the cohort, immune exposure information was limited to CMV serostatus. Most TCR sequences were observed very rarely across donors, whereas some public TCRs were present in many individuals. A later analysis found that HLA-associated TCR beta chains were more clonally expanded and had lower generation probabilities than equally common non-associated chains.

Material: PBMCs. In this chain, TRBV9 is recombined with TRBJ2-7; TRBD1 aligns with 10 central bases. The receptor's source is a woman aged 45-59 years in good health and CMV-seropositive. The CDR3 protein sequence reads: CASSVGGQGPSSYEQYF. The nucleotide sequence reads TGTGCCAGCAGCGTGGGGGGACAGGGGCCCTCCTCCTACGAGCAGTACTTC.